Below are 30 T cell receptor beta chains sequenced from a single sample in a study of spatial heterogeneity in lung cancer. The study's findings and limits: Higher tumor mutation counts went along with higher counts of expanded intratumoral alpha and beta TCRs.

Their antigen targets remain unknown. As to time point: sample taken at primary tumor resection. TCRdb re-derived calls from the 5' RACE reads in MiXCR, one entry per CDR3 protein. Altogether some 13,000 distinct CDR3 sequences are present, 3% to 4.5% being singletons, with the ten largest covering around 8%. Sequenced material: lung tumor tissue, taken at surgery. These receptors originate from a male donor with early-stage non-small cell lung cancer.

This clonotype was counted many times. CDR3 sequence reads: CASSLALAADTQYF. In DNA form, the CDR3 reads TGTGCCAGCAGCTTAGCGTTGGCCGCAGATACGCAGTATTTT. The V and J genes are TRBV7-6 and TRBJ2-3; no clear D. The V gene lost 0 bases and the J gene lost 4 bases, with 8 bases spanning the gap. Per germline, CDR1 SGHVS and CDR2 FNYEAQ. This CDR3 has 14 amino acids.

This clonotype has at least ten counts. This chain uses TRBV7-9 with TRBJ2-3; tentatively, D is TRBD2 (5 bases). This CDR3 comprises 13 residues. Germline CDR1 reads SEHNR; CDR2 reads FQNEAQ (reference sequence). Trimming removed 5 bases at V and 7 bases at J, with 13 bases between. The CDR3: CASSPSPGYTQYF. In DNA form, the CDR3 reads TGTGCCAGCAGCCCCTCTCCGGGGTATACGCAGTATTTT.

The sample holds many counts of this clonotype. The genes are TRBV19 and TRBJ2-6, with 8 bases fitting TRBD1. Germline V gene data show CDR1 as LNHDA and CDR2 as SQIVND (reference sequence). The length of the CDR3 is 16 residues. V trimming: 5 bases; J trimming: 4 bases; junction bases outside the gene matches: 7. DNA for the CDR3: TGTGCCAGTAGTCGCGCAGGGGGCGCCGGGGCCAACGTCCTGACTTTC. Its protein product is CASSRAGGAGANVLTF.

The sample holds many counts of this clonotype. The chain carries TRBV5-1 and TRBJ2-7, with 12 bases fitting TRBD2. V trimming: 2 bases; J trimming: 6 bases; junction bases outside the gene matches: 6. Looked up from germline, CDR1 is SGHRS and CDR2 is YFSETQ. CDR3 length: 15 amino acids. The DNA of the CDR3 is TGCGCCAGCAGCTTATTGACTAGCGGGAGTCGCGAGCAGTACTTC. Translation: CASSLLTSGSREQYF.

This clonotype ranks as medium-sized. The chain couples TRBV14 to TRBJ1-3; D gene uncertain. The V and J ends lost 4 bases and 4 bases respectively, with 8 bases between them. The CDR3 totals 13 residues. Germline-derived CDR1 and CDR2 are SGHDN and FVKESK. The CDR3, as DNA: TGTGCCAGCAGCCTGTTCGGAGGAAACACCATATATTTT. Encoded protein: CASSLFGGNTIYF.

This clonotype is labeled medium-sized. V is TRBV19 and J is TRBJ2-2; D is possibly TRBD2 (6 bases). The CDR3 is 13 amino acids. Trimming took 5 bases from V and 4 from J, leaving 8 bases between them. Germline V lookup: CDR1 LNHDA, CDR2 SQIVND (reference sequence). The CDR3 loop reads CASSAGSTGELFF. The DNA for the CDR3 is TGTGCCAGTAGTGCGGGGAGCACCGGGGAGCTGTTTTTT.

This clonotype was counted at least ten times. The rearrangement links TRBV7-2 to TRBJ2-3; a possible D gene is TRBD2 (6 bases). CDR3 size: 13 residues. Germline V gives CDR1 SGHTA, CDR2 FQGNSA. Trimming stripped 1 base from V and 5 bases from J, with 7 bases between. CDR3 bases: TGTGCCAGCAGCTTAGGCGGGGAAGATACGCAGTATTTT. This codes for CASSLGGEDTQYF.

By frequency in the sample, this clonotype is medium-sized. The V call is TRBV5-4, the J call TRBJ1-1; a possible D gene is TRBD1 (5 bases). This CDR3 has 13 amino acids. The V gene's germline CDR1 is SGHNT and CDR2 YYREEE (reference sequence). Trimming left V 0 bases short and J 4 bases short, with 7 bases between. The CDR3 region is CASSLERGTEAFF. Here the CDR3 DNA reads TGTGCCAGCAGCTTGGAGAGGGGCACTGAAGCTTTCTTT. The full variable domain, rest sourced from reference TRBV5-4 and TRBJ1-1, is ETGVTQSPTHLIKTRGQQVTLRCSSQSGHNTVSWYQQALGQGPQFIFQYYREEENGRGNFPPRFSGLQFPNYSSELNVNALELDDSALYLCASSLERGTEAFFGQGTRLTVV.

This clonotype has at least ten counts. The rearrangement links TRBV3-1 to TRBJ1-4, with unresolved D. V lost 3 bases to trimming and J lost 4 bases, with 9 bases between them. Per the germline V gene, CDR1 is LGHDT and CDR2 is YNNKEL (reference sequence). CDR3 length: 14 amino acids. The CDR3 sequence: CASSQGGFNEKLFF. DNA of the CDR3: TGTGCCAGCAGCCAGGGAGGGTTTAATGAAAAACTGTTTTTT.

This clonotype was detected a few times. The rearrangement joins TRBV23-1 to TRBJ2-3; D is perhaps TRBD2 (5 bases). TRBV23-1 falls under the ORF class, with uncertain function. The CDR3 spans 16 residues. Trimming removed 3 bases from V and 4 bases from J, with 17 bases in between. This CDR3 is CASSHPKTGWPDTQYF. The DNA for the CDR3 is TGCGCCAGCAGTCACCCCAAGACGGGGTGGCCAGATACGCAGTATTTT.

This clonotype has a count of ten or more. This chain joins TRBV24-1 and TRBJ2-1; D uncertain. Between the trimmed V and J ends, which lost 4 bases and 10 bases, there was a span of 7 bases. This CDR3 has 11 residues. Germline V gene lookup returns CDR1 KGHDR and CDR2 SFDVKD. The CDR3 region has the DNA TGTGCCACCAGTGAGCAAAGGGAGCAGTTCTTC. This sequence encodes CATSEQREQFF.

This clonotype has a count of ten or more. The chain recombines TRBV5-4 with TRBJ2-3; 9 positions match TRBD1. Germline loops: CDR1 SGHNT, CDR2 YYREEE (reference sequence). CDR3 length: 17 residues. Trimming took 3 bases from V and 2 from J; bases not matched to a gene: 10. CDR3 residues: CASSSGTGYLPTDTQYF. The DNA of the CDR3 is TGTGCCAGCAGCTCCGGGACAGGGTATTTACCCACAGATACGCAGTATTTT. The full variable domain, rest sourced from reference TRBV5-4 and TRBJ2-3, is ETGVTQSPTHLIKTRGQQVTLRCSSQSGHNTVSWYQQALGQGPQFIFQYYREEENGRGNFPPRFSGLQFPNYSSELNVNALELDDSALYLCASSSGTGYLPTDTQYFGPGTRLTVL.

This clonotype was seen at least ten times. J is TRBJ1-2 and V is TRBV20-1; TRBD1 might be the D (5 bases). The CDR3 length is 14 residues. Germline-derived CDR1 and CDR2 are DFQATT and SNEGSKA (reference sequence). Trimming left V 4 bases short and J 12 bases short, with 24 bases between. The CDR3 nucleotides read TGCAGTGCTATCCCTCCGGGAATCGCGTGGGGCGACACCTTC. Amino acids: CSAIPPGIAWGDTF.

Remarks on this clonotype: A single base separates this from a much larger clone, so it may be a read error. The rearrangement joins TRBV20-1 to TRBJ2-5; TRBD1 aligns across 10 bases. Germline-derived CDR1 and CDR2 are DFQATT and SNEGSKA (reference sequence). The CDR3 spans 14 residues. The CDR3 region has the DNA TGCACTGCTAAGGCGGACAGGGGGTTAGAGACCCAGTACTTC. It translates to CTAKADRGLETQYF.

There are many counts of this clonotype. The chain couples TRBV24-1 to TRBJ2-3; D possibly uses TRBD1 or TRBD2 (5 bases each). Germline CDR1 reads KGHDR; CDR2 reads SFDVKD. The CDR3 has 15 amino acids. The germline V and J ends were trimmed by 4 bases and 6 bases, with 16 bases remaining between them. The CDR3 loop is CATSEWGTGTDTQYF. CDR3 nucleotide sequence: TGTGCCACCAGTGAGTGGGGCACTGGGACGGATACGCAGTATTTT.

The gene calls are TRBV25-1 and TRBJ2-7, with no clear D. There are 13 residues in the CDR3. The V gene lost 0 bases and the J gene lost 3 bases, with 6 bases spanning the gap. The V gene's germline CDR1 is MGHDK and CDR2 SYGVNS. The CDR3 loop reads CASSEYNSYEQYF. The CDR3 bases are TGTGCCAGCAGTGAATATAACAGCTACGAGCAGTACTTC.

This clonotype was recorded many times. The chain is built from TRBV7-9 and TRBJ1-2, with 7 bases aligning to TRBD1. V was pared by 5 bases and J by 4 bases, with 7 bases of the junction left unmatched. Germline V gene lookup returns CDR1 SEHNR and CDR2 FQNEAQ (reference sequence). The CDR3 extends over 14 amino acids. CDR3 sequence reads: CASSPTGVSYGYTF. CDR3 coding DNA: TGTGCCAGCAGCCCTACAGGGGTTTCCTATGGCTACACCTTC.

This clonotype is medium-sized (0.01 to 0.1%) in the sample. The gene calls are TRBV7-9 and TRBJ2-2; tentatively, D is TRBD1 (6 bases). Germline V gene data show CDR1 as SEHNR and CDR2 as FQNEAQ (reference sequence). CDR3 length: 14 residues. The V end was cut by 5 bases, the J end by 5 bases, with 12 bases between. The CDR3 here is CASSQTGQTGELFF. CDR3 sequence (DNA): TGTGCCAGCAGCCAAACAGGGCAAACCGGGGAGCTGTTTTTT.

This clonotype was recorded many times. J is TRBJ2-3 and V is TRBV30; D remains ambiguous. The length of the CDR3 is 14 residues. Germline V CDR1 and CDR2: GTSNPN, SVGIG (reference sequence). The V and J ends lost 5 bases and 1 base respectively, with 13 bases between them. CDR3 bases: TGTGCCTGGGGTCCCGGACGCGGCACAGATACGCAGTATTTT. Amino acid sequence: CAWGPGRGTDTQYF.

By proportion, this clonotype is large. The chain recombines TRBV27 with TRBJ2-3; D gene uncertain. The V gene's germline CDR1 is MNHEY and CDR2 SMNVEV (reference sequence). This CDR3 comprises 13 residues. Trimming removed 0 bases at V and 1 base at J, with 2 bases between. CDR3 protein: CASSLSGTDTQYF. The CDR3 nucleotides are TGTGCCAGCAGTTTATCAGGCACAGATACGCAGTATTTT.

This clonotype has at least ten counts. The chain links TRBV3-1 to TRBJ1-1; TRBD1 matches at 8 bases. With 6 bases clipped from V and 7 bases from J, the junction kept 7 bases outside the gene matches. The CDR3 has 13 amino acids. Germline assignment: CDR1 LGHDT and CDR2 YNNKEL (reference sequence). CDR3 in amino acids: CASSQYRGGEAFF. The CDR3 nucleotides are TGTGCCAGCAGTCAATACAGGGGGGGTGAAGCTTTCTTT.

DNA of the CDR3: TGTGCCAGCAGCCCCCGGACTAGCGAAGGGTTCTTC. Protein product: CASSPRTSEGFF. V gene TRBV7-2 combines with J gene TRBJ2-1, with 9 bases fitting TRBD2. CDR3 length equals 12 residues. Germline V gene lookup returns CDR1 SGHTA and CDR2 FQGNSA. The trim removed 5 bases at V and 15 bases at J, leaving 8 bases unmatched. Using reference TRBV7-2 and TRBJ2-1 for the parts outside the CDR3, the full variable domain is GAGVSQSPSNKVTEKGKDVELRCDPISGHTALYWYRQSLGQGLEFLIYFQGNSAPDKSGLPSDRFSAERTGGSVSTLTIQRTQQEDSAVYLCASSPRTSEGFFGPGTRLTVL.

This clonotype was detected ten times or more. The V and J genes are TRBV28 and TRBJ1-4, with a weak D call TRBD1 (6 bases). This CDR3 has 13 residues. The germline V gene has CDR1 MDHEN and CDR2 SYDVKM. V dropped 6 bases and J dropped 8 bases, with 13 bases sitting between them. CDR3: CASRWTGGEKLFF. CDR3 bases: TGTGCCAGCAGGTGGACCGGGGGCGAAAAACTGTTTTTT.

This clonotype was counted ten times or more. The CDR3 sequence is CASREGTGAPGELFF. In nucleotides, the CDR3 is TGCGCCAGCAGGGAAGGGACAGGGGCTCCCGGGGAGCTGTTTTTT. V usage is TRBV4-3 and J usage is TRBJ2-2; TRBD1 matches 10 bases. V shed 6 bases, J shed 6 bases, and the junction held 7 bases outside the gene matches. The CDR3 sequence is 15 residues long. CDR1 and CDR2 from the germline V gene are LGHNA and YSLEER.

There are many counts of this clonotype. V and J are TRBV3-1 and TRBJ2-5; possibly TRBD2 for D (6 bases). Germline CDR1 and CDR2: LGHDT and YNNKEL (reference sequence). This CDR3 is built from 14 residues. Between the trimmed V and J ends, which lost 4 bases and 5 bases, there was a span of 14 bases. CDR3 sequence: CASSLPGTGETQYF. In DNA form, the CDR3 reads TGTGCCAGCAGCCTCCCTGGGACTGGGGAGACCCAGTACTTC.

This clonotype has ten or more counts. The rearrangement joins TRBV5-4 to TRBJ1-4; 7 nucleotides line up with TRBD1. V gave up 0 bases and J gave up 1 base; unmatched junction bases: 9. The V gene's germline CDR1 is SGHNT and CDR2 YYREEE (reference sequence). This CDR3 has 18 residues. The CDR3 sequence is CASSLGGRGIETNEKLFF. The CDR3 DNA is TGTGCCAGCAGCTTGGGGGGCAGGGGGATCGAAACTAATGAAAAACTGTTTTTT.

Of note for this clonotype: This could be a read error, since a much larger clone is one nucleotide away. The chain has TRBV5-1 and TRBJ1-5, with D possibly matching TRBD1 (6 bases). Per the germline V gene, CDR1 is SGHRS and CDR2 is YFSETQ. This CDR3 is built from 15 residues. The CDR3 loop is CVSSLAAGANQPQHF. Here the CDR3 DNA reads TGCGTCAGCAGCTTGGCCGCAGGGGCTAATCAGCCCCAGCATTTT.

This clonotype was seen ten or more times. The chain joins TRBV6-5 to TRBJ1-2, with D possibly being TRBD1 (6 bases). Trimming cost V 6 bases and J 8 bases, with 16 bases left between them. CDR3 length equals 13 residues. The germline CDR1 and CDR2 sequences are MNHEY and SVGAGI. DNA for the CDR3: TGTGCCAGCAGCCTACAGGGATTACGCGGCTACACCTTC. Translating it yields CASSLQGLRGYTF.

This clonotype occurred many times. This sequence joins TRBV5-1 and TRBJ2-3; no firm D call. V lost 1 base, J lost 1 base, and 10 bases lay in between. CDR3 length: 15 residues. CDR1 and CDR2 from the germline V gene are SGHRS and YFSETQ. The CDR3 loop is CASSLFAERTDTQYF. In DNA form, the CDR3 reads TGCGCCAGCAGCTTGTTTGCGGAGCGCACAGATACGCAGTATTTT. The full variable domain, in which reference TRBV5-1 and TRBJ2-3 provide the parts outside the CDR3, is KAGVTQTPRYLIKTRGQQVTLSCSPISGHRSVSWYQQTPGQGLQFLFEYFSETQRNKGNFPGRFSGRQFSNSRSEMNVSTLELGDSALYLCASSLFAERTDTQYFGPGTRLTVL.

By sample share, this clonotype is medium-sized. The chain combines TRBV5-1 with TRBJ2-3; a possible D gene is TRBD1 (5 bases). The V end was cut by 0 bases, the J end by 5 bases, with 10 bases between. CDR1 is SGHRS, CDR2 YFSETQ, per germline. CDR3 length: 14 residues. As DNA, the CDR3 is TGCGCCAGCAGCTTGGACAGGAGAGAAGATACGCAGTATTTT. Translation gives CASSLDRREDTQYF.